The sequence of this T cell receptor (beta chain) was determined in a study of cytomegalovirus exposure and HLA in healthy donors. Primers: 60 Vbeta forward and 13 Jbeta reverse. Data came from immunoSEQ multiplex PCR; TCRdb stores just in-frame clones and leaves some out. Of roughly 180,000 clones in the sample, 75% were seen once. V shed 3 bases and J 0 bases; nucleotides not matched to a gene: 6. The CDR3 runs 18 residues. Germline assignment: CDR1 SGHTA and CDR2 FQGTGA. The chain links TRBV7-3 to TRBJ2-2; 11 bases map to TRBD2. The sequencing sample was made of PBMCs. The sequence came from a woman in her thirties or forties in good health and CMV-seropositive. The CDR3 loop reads CASSFSGRAASNTGELFF. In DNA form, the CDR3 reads TGTGCCAGCAGCTTTAGCGGGAGGGCCGCCTCGAACACCGGGGAGCTGTTTTTT.